These 17 T cell receptor beta chains were all obtained from the same sample, sequenced in a study of beta chain features in type 1 diabetes. Reverse transcription of all isolated RNA meant that expressed TCRB transcripts were sequenced. Sequencing was performed with immunoSEQ multiplex PCR; in TCRdb, only in-frame clones are kept and a portion is missing. The sample has around 130,000 clones; approximately 16% are singletons. Findings and limits, study-wide: Among patients with Type 1 diabetes, TCRB CDR3s were moderately but significantly shorter in every one of the four CD4+ subsets.

These receptors are not linked to any known antigen. Sequenced input: central memory CD4+ T cells from blood. Receptors were obtained from a man aged 30 to 39 with type 1 diabetes.

The chain recombines TRBV5-1 with TRBJ2-5, with a tentative D call TRBD1 (5 bases). With 1 base removed from V and 4 bases from J, the gap between germline ends came to 11 bases. This CDR3 has 14 amino acids. Germline CDR1 and CDR2: SGHRS and YFSETQ. In nucleotides, the CDR3 is TGCGCCAGCAGCTTGCTAGGCCAGGGAGAGACCCAGTACTTC. This sequence encodes CASSLLGQGETQYF.

This clone has more than one count but fewer than ten. The chain uses TRBV6-1 and TRBJ1-3, with unresolved D. CDR3 length: 12 amino acids. Germline V gene data show CDR1 as MNHNS and CDR2 as SASEGT. The ends were cut back, 6 bases at V and 5 bases at J, with 8 bases in the middle. The CDR3 is CASREIRNTIYF. CDR3 DNA sequence: TGTGCCAGCAGGGAGATCCGAAACACCATATATTTT.

This clone was counted between two and nine times. The chain recombines TRBV6-6 with TRBJ2-3, with D possibly matching TRBD2 (5 bases). V was cut by 2 bases and J by 0 bases, with 9 bases left in between. The CDR3 spans 15 residues. Germline lookup yields CDR1 MNHNY and CDR2 SVGAGI (reference sequence). The CDR3 sequence is CASSYEGMSTDTQYF. As DNA, the CDR3 is TGTGCCAGCAGTTACGAGGGAATGAGCACAGATACGCAGTATTTT.

The chain carries TRBV5-6 and TRBJ2-5; D uncertain. V was pared by 2 bases and J by 2 bases, with 7 bases between. CDR1 and CDR2 from the germline V gene are SGHDT and YYEEEE. This CDR3 region has 13 residues. In nucleotides, the CDR3 is TGTGCCAGCAGCTTCCCGGAACAAGAGACCCAGTACTTC. It specifies CASSFPEQETQYF. The whole variable domain, remainder taken from reference TRBV5-6 and TRBJ2-5, is DAGVTQSPTHLIKTRGQQVTLRCSPKSGHDTVSWYQQALGQGPQFIFQYYEEEERQRGNFPDRFSGHQFPNYSSELNVNALLLGDSALYLCASSFPEQETQYFGPGTRLLVL.

In its sample, this clone was seen a few times. The chain joins TRBV30 to TRBJ2-7; D gene uncertain. CDR3 length equals 12 residues. Between the trimmed V and J ends, which lost 7 bases and 0 bases, there was a span of 10 bases. Germline assignment: CDR1 GTSNPN and CDR2 SVGIG (reference sequence). The CDR3 DNA follows: TGTGCCTTTAACACTTTCTCCTACGAGCAGTACTTC. It encodes CAFNTFSYEQYF.

The rearrangement links TRBV30 to TRBJ1-4; TRBD1 matches at 7 bases. V dropped 3 bases and J dropped 8; count of bases not matched to a gene: 0. There are 11 residues in the CDR3. Germline CDR1 is GTSNPN and CDR2 is SVGIG (reference sequence). The CDR3 loop reads CAWRGQEKLFF. Here the CDR3 DNA reads TGTGCCTGGAGGGGACAGGAAAAACTGTTTTTT.

This clone was observed a handful of times. The V call is TRBV5-6, the J call TRBJ2-3, with D unclear. Germline V gene sequence: CDR1 SGHDT, CDR2 YYEEEE. V was clipped by 2 bases and J by 5 bases, with 6 bases between them. This CDR3 comprises 12 residues. CDR3 DNA sequence: TGTGCCAGCAGCTTCCCCTTAGATACGCAGTATTTT. It translates to CASSFPLDTQYF.

This clone has a handful of counts. The V call is TRBV7-9, the J call TRBJ2-1; D unresolved. Germline V gene lookup returns CDR1 SEHNR and CDR2 FQNEAQ (reference sequence). The CDR3 runs 13 residues. V lost 6 bases and J 5 bases, leaving 11 bases between the germline ends. The CDR3: CASSVLANNEQFF. CDR3 coding DNA: TGTGCCAGCAGTGTGCTCGCCAACAATGAGCAGTTCTTC.

This clone was found a few times. The chain combines TRBV2 with TRBJ2-4; D call uncertain. The V gene lost 3 bases and the J gene lost 0 bases, with 6 bases spanning the gap. Germline lookup yields CDR1 SNHLY and CDR2 FYNNEI. The CDR3 is 14 residues long. CDR3: CASSDTLAKNIQYF. DNA for the CDR3: TGTGCCAGCAGTGACACATTAGCCAAAAACATTCAGTACTTC.

This clone was recorded a few times. The chain links TRBV7-8 to TRBJ1-1, with D possibly TRBD1 on 6 matching bases. Trimming removed 5 bases at V and 3 bases at J, with 10 bases between. The CDR3 extends over 13 amino acids. From germline, CDR1 is SGHVS and CDR2 FQNEAQ. The CDR3 here is CASSGDIHTEAFF. The CDR3 DNA sequence: TGTGCCAGCAGCGGGGACATTCACACTGAAGCTTTCTTT.

This clone showed up many times. The chain employs TRBV29-1 and TRBJ2-3, with D tentatively TRBD1 (5 bases). This CDR3 has 14 residues. V was cut by 2 bases and J by 3 bases, with 12 bases left in between. Germline assignment: CDR1 SQVTM and CDR2 ANQGSEA. CDR3 loop: CSVESLAGTDTQYF. The CDR3 bases are TGCAGCGTTGAATCATTGGCAGGGACAGATACGCAGTATTTT.

This clone was seen only a few times. The gene calls are TRBV5-1 and TRBJ2-7, with a tentative D call TRBD1 (6 bases). The length of the CDR3 is 14 residues. Germline CDR1 SGHRS, CDR2 YFSETQ. V lost 1 base to trimming and J lost 1 base, with 9 bases between them. CDR3 nucleotides: TGCGCCAGCAGCTTGAGTACAGGGTCCTACGAGCAGTACTTC. As protein: CASSLSTGSYEQYF.

This clone was seen a handful of times. This chain uses TRBV7-2 with TRBJ1-2; tentatively, D is TRBD1 (5 bases). V was cut by 0 bases and J by 3 bases, with 8 bases left in between. In germline, CDR1 is SGHTA, CDR2 FQGNSA. CDR3 length equals 14 residues. CDR3 sequence (DNA): TGTGCCAGCAGCTTAGCGCAGGGACACTATGGCTACACCTTC. Its translation: CASSLAQGHYGYTF.

This sequence joins TRBV27 and TRBJ2-1; 7 positions match TRBD1. Trimming cost V 7 bases and J 8 bases; bases outside gene matches: 11. The CDR3 totals 14 residues. Looked up from germline, CDR1 is MNHEY and CDR2 is SMNVEV (reference sequence). CDR3 sequence: CASKRQGWSDEQFF. The CDR3 bases are TGTGCCAGCAAAAGACAGGGTTGGTCTGATGAGCAGTTCTTC.

The chain carries TRBV9 and TRBJ1-1; D call uncertain. The CDR3 spans 14 residues. Germline-derived CDR1 and CDR2 are SGDLS and YYNGEE. Trimming took 4 bases from V and 3 from J, leaving 13 bases between them. The CDR3 nucleotides are TGTGCCAGCAGCCGGAACGGGGAGGACACTGAAGCTTTCTTT. This gives the protein CASSRNGEDTEAFF.

In this sample, this clone turned up a few times. The chain employs TRBV4-3 and TRBJ1-2, with D possibly matching TRBD1 (6 bases). CDR1 LGHNA and CDR2 YSLEER come from the germline V gene. The V end lost 0 bases, the J end lost 2 bases, and 10 bases lay between the germline ends. The CDR3 runs to 15 residues. CDR3 in DNA: TGCGCCAGCAGCCAAGATCCGGGACACAACTATGGCTACACCTTC. Protein sequence: CASSQDPGHNYGYTF.

This clone was seen a handful of times. The V call is TRBV30, the J call TRBJ1-5; D not resolved. Germline CDR1 reads GTSNPN; CDR2 reads SVGIG (reference sequence). The CDR3 loop spans 13 amino acids. V was trimmed by 2 bases and J by 8 bases, leaving 13 bases between them. The CDR3 nucleotides are TGTGCCTGGAGTTTAGGGCCTCTAGAGCCCCAGCATTTT. Amino acid sequence: CAWSLGPLEPQHF.